The rows below give T cell receptor beta chains drawn from one sample of a study of cytomegalovirus exposure and HLA in healthy donors. Libraries were prepared by immunoSEQ multiplex PCR; TCRdb keeps only in-frame clonotypes and omits some of them. The sample includes over 150,000 clones, 60% to 80% of them seen just once. Sample: PBMCs. The receptors originated from a woman under 30 in good health and CMV-seronegative. Each CDR3 is given with its conserved first and last residue. D genes are given only for firm matches. The size field is filled for only some rows; it gives once, few, many or a size class.

d_call j_call v_call clone_size cdr3_nt cdr3_aa
. TRBJ2-7 TRBV18 few TGTGCCAGCTCACCACCGGCAGGGTTTTCCTACGAGCAGTACTTC CASSPPAGFSYEQYF
. TRBJ2-5 TRBV5-1 . TGCGCCAGCAGCGCACGGGAGACCCAGTACTTC CASSARETQYF
TRBD1 TRBJ1-2 TRBV5-6 . TGTGCCAGCAGCTTTCGGGGACAGGGGAGTGGGTATGGCTACACCTTC CASSFRGQGSGYGYTF
. TRBJ1-3 TRBV6-1 . TGTGCCAGCGCGGCACGATTCTCTGGAAACACCATATATTTT CASAARFSGNTIYF
TRBD1 TRBJ2-5 TRBV19 . TGTGCCAGTAGTACGAAACGGACAGGGAACCAAGAGACCCAGTACTTC CASSTKRTGNQETQYF
. TRBJ2-5 TRBV6-1 . TGTGCCAGCAGTGAAGCCTATCAGGGGCCGAACTTC CASSEAYQGPNF
. TRBJ2-1 TRBV30 . TGTGCCTGGAGTCGCCTAGAAGATGAGCAGTTCTTC CAWSRLEDEQFF
TRBD2 TRBJ2-7 TRBV7-2 . TGTGCCAGCAGCCCCTTAGCGGGAGGGCCTAACGAGCAGTACTTC CASSPLAGGPNEQYF
TRBD1 TRBJ2-5 TRBV7-3 . TGTGCCAGCAGCCCGAGGACAGGGGGAGGAGAGACCCAGTACTTC CASSPRTGGGETQYF
. TRBJ2-5 TRBV21-1 . TGTGCCAGCAGCAAAGTTTACAGGGTCAGGGGAGAGACCCAGTACTTC CASSKVYRVRGETQYF
TRBD1 TRBJ2-7 TRBV14 . TGTGCCAGCAGCCAAGTTCTGGACAGGGGTCTCCACGAGCAGTACTTC CASSQVLDRGLHEQYF
. TRBJ2-7 TRBV14 few TGTGCCAGCAGCCAAAGGGACGGGGGAACCTACGAGCAGTACTTC CASSQRDGGTYEQYF
TRBD1 TRBJ1-6 TRBV9 . TGTGCCAGCAGCCCCACGACAGGGTTGGATTCACCCCTCCACTTT CASSPTTGLDSPLHF
. TRBJ2-1 TRBV20-1 . TGCAGTGCTGCAACTAGTTGGGGGCAGTTCTTC CSAATSWGQFF
. TRBJ1-1 TRBV18 . TGTGCCAGCTCACCGAGGACGGAGGTAAACACTGAAGCTTTCTTT CASSPRTEVNTEAFF
. TRBJ1-5 TRBV29-1 . TGCAGCGTTGGTTTGAGGGGGTCAAAAGATCAGCCCCAGCATTTT CSVGLRGSKDQPQHF
. TRBJ1-5 TRBV6-5 . TGTGCCAGCAGTTACTGGCGGGATCAGCCCCAGCATTTT CASSYWRDQPQHF
TRBD2 TRBJ2-7 TRBV5-1 . TGCGCCAGCAGCTTCCTAGCGGCCACCTCCTACGAGCAGTACTTC CASSFLAATSYEQYF